This T cell receptor beta chain was sequenced during a study of blood T cell repertoires in COVID-19. Produced via immunoSEQ multiplex PCR; TCRdb's table is partial and in-frame only. The data hold approximately 77,000 clones, with 60% to 80% observed a single time. With V trimmed by 0 bases and J by 5 bases, 3 bases remained unmatched. The germline V gene encodes CDR1 SGHRS and CDR2 YFSETQ. The CDR3 covers 15 residues. The sequenced sample consisted of peripheral blood. The chain is built from TRBV5-1 and TRBJ1-4; 8 nucleotides align to TRBD1. This receptor was identified in a man between 65 and 85 years old with active or convalescent COVID-19. CDR3 in amino acids: CASSLGGTGNEKLFF. The CDR3, as DNA: TGCGCCAGCAGCTTGGGGGGGACAGGAAATGAAAAACTGTTTTTT.